This T cell receptor (beta chain) was sequenced for a study of blood T cell repertoires in COVID-19. This CDR3 contains 15 residues. Germline V CDR1 and CDR2: SEHNR, FQNEAQ (reference sequence). V lost 2 bases, J lost 9 bases, and 5 bases stayed unmatched. Followed longitudinally, the Seattle patients had been enrolled during active infection. Original data processing: Estimation of nucleated cell counts was performed using reference gene primer amplification. The assay was immunoSEQ multiplex PCR, and TCRdb's table has in-frame clones only and misses some. V, J and clone size are those of that table, while D and trimming were read from the DNA. The table includes fewer than 200,000 clones, over 80% detected once.

The sample comprised peripheral blood. The sequence was obtained from a man aged 25 to 45 with COVID-19, enrolled during active disease. V and J are TRBV7-9 and TRBJ1-6, with TRBD1 matching over 9 bases. CDR3 sequence reads: CASSLTGGARSPLHF. The CDR3 DNA is TGTGCCAGCAGCTTAACAGGGGGCGCACGTTCACCCCTCCACTTT.